Listed below are T cell receptor beta chains from one sample, sequenced in a study of blood T cells in healthy people across ages. TCRdb reprocessed the 5' RACE reads via MiXCR and lists one record per CDR3 protein. Of 2 million or so distinct CDR3 sequences in the sample, about 50% were seen once. Sequenced: blood. These receptor sequences come from a woman aged 40 to 50 in good health. The CDR3 runs from the conserved cysteine through the conserved F or W. The order of the fields is D gene, J gene, clone size, V gene, CDR3 DNA, CDR3 protein. A D gene is named only where the DNA matches it firmly. Clone size is not always given. Where it is, it says once, few, many or a class for expanded clones.

D: -; J: TRBJ2-3; size: few; V: TRBV4-3; DNA: TGCGCCAGCAGCCAAGATCAAAGGGGGGATACAGATACGCAGTATTTT; CDR3: CASSQDQRGDTDTQYF
D: -; J: TRBJ2-3; size: -; V: TRBV5-5; DNA: TGTGCCAGCAGCTTGGGGGGGCAGGGAGATACGCAGTATTTT; CDR3: CASSLGGQGDTQYF
D: -; J: TRBJ2-3; size: once; V: TRBV6-6; DNA: TGTGCCAGCAGTTTTACAGGGAAAGATACGCAGTATTTT; CDR3: CASSFTGKDTQYF
D: -; J: TRBJ1-5; size: few; V: TRBV27; DNA: TGTGCCAGCAGTTTAGTTGGTTGGGGGGGCTCTGTCAATCAGCCCCAGCATTTT; CDR3: CASSLVGWGGSVNQPQHF
D: -; J: TRBJ1-2; size: -; V: TRBV6-2/TRBV6-3; DNA: TGTGCCAGCAGTCGAGCCGGGGGGAAGCGTAACTATGGCTACACCTTC; CDR3: CASSRAGGKRNYGYTF
D: -; J: TRBJ1-1; size: -; V: TRBV2; DNA: TGTGCCAGCAGTGAAAAAGCCATGAACACTGAAGCTTTCTTT; CDR3: CASSEKAMNTEAFF
D: -; J: TRBJ2-7; size: -; V: TRBV20-1; DNA: TGCAGTGCTAGAGCACTAGTTATCGGCTACGAGCAGTACTTC; CDR3: CSARALVIGYEQYF
D: -; J: TRBJ1-2; size: few; V: TRBV29-1; DNA: TGCAGCGGGAGAATCTCTAACTATGGCTACACCTTC; CDR3: CSGRISNYGYTF
D: TRBD1; J: TRBJ2-4; size: -; V: TRBV7-8; DNA: TGTGCCAGCAGCATTGGACAGGGGAACATTCAGTACTTC; CDR3: CASSIGQGNIQYF
D: -; J: TRBJ1-6; size: few; V: TRBV4-3; DNA: TGCGCCAGCAGCCAAGATGGCGATTCACCCCTCCACTTT; CDR3: CASSQDGDSPLHF
D: -; J: TRBJ2-7; size: -; V: TRBV28; DNA: TGTGCCAGCAGGTTCAGGGCGGGGGAGCAGTACTTC; CDR3: CASRFRAGEQYF
D: TRBD1; J: TRBJ1-4; size: -; V: TRBV7-9; DNA: TGTGCCAGCAGCTTGACAGGGGTAGAAAAACTGTTTTTT; CDR3: CASSLTGVEKLFF
D: -; J: TRBJ2-5; size: -; V: TRBV3-1; DNA: TGTGCCAGCAGTACCCGAGTGGGGGCGCGAGAGACCCAGTACTTC; CDR3: CASSTRVGARETQYF
D: -; J: TRBJ2-3; size: once; V: TRBV20-1; DNA: TGCAGTCCACCCCTGGGGAACACAGATACGCAGTATTTT; CDR3: CSPPLGNTDTQYF
D: TRBD2; J: TRBJ2-7; size: few; V: TRBV7-9; DNA: TGTGCCAGCAGCTTAGGGGCTAGCGGGGGGGATACCTACGAGCAGTACTTC; CDR3: CASSLGASGGDTYEQYF
D: TRBD2; J: TRBJ2-3; size: once; V: TRBV5-1; DNA: TGCGCCAGCAGCTTGGTCATGCTAGCGGGGGCCGGCACAGATACGCAGTATTTT; CDR3: CASSLVMLAGAGTDTQYF
D: TRBD2; J: TRBJ2-7; size: few; V: TRBV15; DNA: TGTGCCACGAGCGTTTCTAGCGGTGGCTCCTACGAGCAGTACTTC; CDR3: CATSVSSGGSYEQYF
D: -; J: TRBJ2-7; size: -; V: TRBV20-1; DNA: TGCAGTGCTCCACTCCGGGGATACTACGAGCAGTACTTC; CDR3: CSAPLRGYYEQYF
D: -; J: TRBJ1-2; size: few; V: TRBV12-3/TRBV12-4; DNA: TGTGCCAGCAGTTCCCAGGGGACCTATGGCTACACCTTC; CDR3: CASSSQGTYGYTF
D: TRBD2; J: TRBJ2-5; size: -; V: TRBV6-1; DNA: TGTGCCAACAGTCGAAGACTAGCGGGGGGGCTAGAGACCCAGTACTTC; CDR3: CANSRRLAGGLETQYF
D: TRBD1; J: TRBJ1-2; size: -; V: TRBV20-1; DNA: TGCAGTGCTAGACCTGGCGGGAGGGGGCTCTATGGCTACACCTTC; CDR3: CSARPGGRGLYGYTF
D: -; J: TRBJ1-2; size: -; V: TRBV10-3; DNA: TGTGCCATCAGTGACCGTCCGGACAGAATCCATGGCTACACCTTC; CDR3: CAISDRPDRIHGYTF
D: -; J: TRBJ2-3; size: -; V: TRBV28; DNA: TGTGCCAGCAGTTTTGGTAGCGCGGATACGCAGTATTTT; CDR3: CASSFGSADTQYF